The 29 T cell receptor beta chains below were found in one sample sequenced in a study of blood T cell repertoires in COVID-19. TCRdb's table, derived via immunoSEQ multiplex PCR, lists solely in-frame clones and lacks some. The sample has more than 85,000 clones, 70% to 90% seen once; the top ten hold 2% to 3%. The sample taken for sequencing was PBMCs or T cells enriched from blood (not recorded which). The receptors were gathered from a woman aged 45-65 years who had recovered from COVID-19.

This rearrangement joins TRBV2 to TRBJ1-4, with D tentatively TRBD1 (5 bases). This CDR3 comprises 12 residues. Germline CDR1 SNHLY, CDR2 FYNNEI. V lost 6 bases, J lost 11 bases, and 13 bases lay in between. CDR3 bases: TGTGCCAGCAGCCCTGAGAAGGGGAAACTGTTTTTT. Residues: CASSPEKGKLFF. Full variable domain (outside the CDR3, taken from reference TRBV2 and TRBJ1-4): EPEVTQTPSHQVTQMGQEVILRCVPISNHLYFYWYRQILGQKVEFLVSFYNNEISEKSEIFDDQFSVERPDGSNFTLKIRSTKLEDSAMYFCASSPEKGKLFFGSGTQLSVL.

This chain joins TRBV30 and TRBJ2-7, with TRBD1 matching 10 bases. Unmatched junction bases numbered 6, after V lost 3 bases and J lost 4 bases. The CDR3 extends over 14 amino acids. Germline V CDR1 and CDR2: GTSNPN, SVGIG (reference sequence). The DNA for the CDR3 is TGTGCCTGGAGGACTGACAGGGGGCCTTACGAGCAGTACTTC. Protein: CAWRTDRGPYEQYF. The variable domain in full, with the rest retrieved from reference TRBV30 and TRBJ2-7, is SQTIHQWPATLVQPVGSPLSLECTVEGTSNPNLYWYRQAAGRGLQLLFYSVGIGQISSEVPQNLSASRPQDRQFILSSKKLLLSDSGFYLCAWRTDRGPYEQYFGPGTRLTVT.

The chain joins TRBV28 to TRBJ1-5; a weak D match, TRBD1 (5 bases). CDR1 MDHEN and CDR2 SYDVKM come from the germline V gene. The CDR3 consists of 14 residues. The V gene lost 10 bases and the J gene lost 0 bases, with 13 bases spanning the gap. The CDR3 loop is CATNQGYSNQPQHF. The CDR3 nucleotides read TGTGCCACAAATCAGGGTTATAGCAATCAGCCCCAGCATTTT.

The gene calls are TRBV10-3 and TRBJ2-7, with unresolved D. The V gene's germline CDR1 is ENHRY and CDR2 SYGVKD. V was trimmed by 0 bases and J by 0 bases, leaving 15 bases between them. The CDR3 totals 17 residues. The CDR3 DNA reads TGTGCCATCAGTGAGTCCGGAAGGCAGGTGGGCTCCTACGAGCAGTACTTC. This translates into CAISESGRQVGSYEQYF.

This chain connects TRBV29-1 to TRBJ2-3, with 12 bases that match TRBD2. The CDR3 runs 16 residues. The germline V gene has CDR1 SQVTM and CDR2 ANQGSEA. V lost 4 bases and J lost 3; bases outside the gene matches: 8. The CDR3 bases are TGCAGCGTTGCCGGGGTACTAGCGGGAGGAACAGATACGCAGTATTTT. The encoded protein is CSVAGVLAGGTDTQYF.

The CDR3 sequence is CASRTIAGGQETQYF. Written as DNA, the CDR3 is TGTGCCAGCAGGACCATAGCGGGGGGACAAGAGACCCAGTACTTC. The V and J genes are TRBV28 and TRBJ2-5; 10 bases line up with TRBD2. Germline CDR1 MDHEN, CDR2 SYDVKM. Trimming took 6 bases from V and 2 from J; bases not matched to a gene: 6. The CDR3 sequence is 15 residues long.

The CDR3 protein is CASSLTSGVYNEQFF. The CDR3 DNA sequence: TGTGCCAGCAGTTTGACTAGCGGGGTGTACAATGAGCAGTTCTTC. The J gene is TRBJ2-1, the V gene TRBV28; TRBD2 matches at 11 bases. Germline-derived CDR1 and CDR2 are MDHEN and SYDVKM. The CDR3 is 15 amino acids. V lost 3 bases, J lost 4 bases, and 2 bases stayed unmatched. Drawing the rest from reference TRBV28 and TRBJ2-1, the complete variable domain is DVKVTQSSRYLVKRTGEKVFLECVQDMDHENMFWYRQDPGLGLRLIYFSYDVKMKEKGDIPEGYSVSREKKERFSLILESASTNQTSMYLCASSLTSGVYNEQFFGPGTRLTVL.

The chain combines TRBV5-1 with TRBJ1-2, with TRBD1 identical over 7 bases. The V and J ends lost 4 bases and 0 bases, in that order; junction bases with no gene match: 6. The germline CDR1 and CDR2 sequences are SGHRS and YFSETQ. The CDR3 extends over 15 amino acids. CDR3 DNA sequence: TGCGCCAGCAGCGTCCCGGGACAGCCTAACTATGGCTACACCTTC. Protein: CASSVPGQPNYGYTF.

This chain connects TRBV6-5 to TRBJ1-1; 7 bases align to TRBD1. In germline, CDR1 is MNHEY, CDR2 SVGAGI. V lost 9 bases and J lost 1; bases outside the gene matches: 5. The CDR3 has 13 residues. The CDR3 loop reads CASSRTGNTEAFF. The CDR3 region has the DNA TGTGCCAGTTCCCGGACAGGGAACACTGAAGCTTTCTTT.

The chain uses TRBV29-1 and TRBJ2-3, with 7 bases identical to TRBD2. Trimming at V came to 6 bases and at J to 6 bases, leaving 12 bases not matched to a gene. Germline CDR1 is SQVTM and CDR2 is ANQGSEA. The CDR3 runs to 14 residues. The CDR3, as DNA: TGCAGCGTCGGCGCGGGAGTAGGGTTTGATACGCAGTATTTT. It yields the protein CSVGAGVGFDTQYF.

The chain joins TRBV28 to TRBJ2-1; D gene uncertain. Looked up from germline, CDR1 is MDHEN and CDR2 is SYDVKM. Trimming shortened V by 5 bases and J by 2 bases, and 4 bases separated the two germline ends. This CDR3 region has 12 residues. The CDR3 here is CASSAAYNEQFF. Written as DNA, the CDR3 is TGTGCCAGCAGTGCGGCCTACAATGAGCAGTTCTTC.

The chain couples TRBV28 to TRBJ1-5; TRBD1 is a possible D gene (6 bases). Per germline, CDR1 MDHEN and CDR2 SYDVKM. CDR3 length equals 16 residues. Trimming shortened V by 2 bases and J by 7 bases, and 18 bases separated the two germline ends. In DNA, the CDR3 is TGTGCCAGCAGTTTAGGGGCAGGGGATGGATACCAGCCCCAGCATTTT. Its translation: CASSLGAGDGYQPQHF.

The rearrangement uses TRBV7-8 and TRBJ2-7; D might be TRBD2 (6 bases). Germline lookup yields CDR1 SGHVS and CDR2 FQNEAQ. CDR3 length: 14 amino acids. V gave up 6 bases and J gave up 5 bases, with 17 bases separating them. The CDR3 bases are TGTGCCAGCAGGGGATGGGAGGCAGGGAACGAGCAGTACTTC. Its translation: CASRGWEAGNEQYF.

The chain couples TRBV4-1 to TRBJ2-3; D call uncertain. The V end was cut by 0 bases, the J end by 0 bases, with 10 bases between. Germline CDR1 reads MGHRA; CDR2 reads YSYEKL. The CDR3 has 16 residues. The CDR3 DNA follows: TGCGCCAGCAGCCAAGAGGTAGCTCAAAGCACAGATACGCAGTATTTT. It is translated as CASSQEVAQSTDTQYF.

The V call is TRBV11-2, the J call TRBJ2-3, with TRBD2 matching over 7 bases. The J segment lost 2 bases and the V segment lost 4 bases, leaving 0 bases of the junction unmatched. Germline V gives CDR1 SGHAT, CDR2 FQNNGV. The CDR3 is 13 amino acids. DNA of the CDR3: TGTGCCAGCAGCTGGGACTACACAGATACGCAGTATTTT. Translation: CASSWDYTDTQYF.

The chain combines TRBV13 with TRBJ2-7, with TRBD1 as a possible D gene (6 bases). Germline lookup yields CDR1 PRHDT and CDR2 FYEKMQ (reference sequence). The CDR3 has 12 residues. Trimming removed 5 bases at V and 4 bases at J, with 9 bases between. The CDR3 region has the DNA TGTGCCAGCAGCCAAACAGGGTACGAGCAGTACTTC. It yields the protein CASSQTGYEQYF.

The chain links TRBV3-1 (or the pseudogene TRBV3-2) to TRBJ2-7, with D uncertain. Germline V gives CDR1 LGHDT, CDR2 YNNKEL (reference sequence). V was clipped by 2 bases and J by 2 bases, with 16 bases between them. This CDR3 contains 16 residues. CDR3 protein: CASSQFIVPRAYEQYF. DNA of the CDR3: TGTGCCAGCAGCCAATTCATTGTCCCCCGGGCCTACGAGCAGTACTTC.

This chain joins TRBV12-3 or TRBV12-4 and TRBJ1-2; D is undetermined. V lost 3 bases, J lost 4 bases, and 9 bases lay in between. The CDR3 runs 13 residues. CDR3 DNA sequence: TGTGCCAGCAGTTTTCTCGGGGTCTATGGCTACACCTTC. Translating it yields CASSFLGVYGYTF.

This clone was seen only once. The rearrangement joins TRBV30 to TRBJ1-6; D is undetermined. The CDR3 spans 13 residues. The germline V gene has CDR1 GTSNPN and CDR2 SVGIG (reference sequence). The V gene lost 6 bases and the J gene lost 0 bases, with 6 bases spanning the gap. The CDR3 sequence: CACTGSYNSPLHF. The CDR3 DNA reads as TGTGCCTGTACCGGCTCCTATAATTCACCCCTCCACTTT.

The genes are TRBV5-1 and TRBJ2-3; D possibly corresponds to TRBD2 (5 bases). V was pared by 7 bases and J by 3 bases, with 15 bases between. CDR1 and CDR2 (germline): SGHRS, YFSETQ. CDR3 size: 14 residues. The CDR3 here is CASRTSIKTDTQYF. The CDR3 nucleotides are TGCGCCAGCCGTACTAGTATTAAGACAGATACGCAGTATTTT.

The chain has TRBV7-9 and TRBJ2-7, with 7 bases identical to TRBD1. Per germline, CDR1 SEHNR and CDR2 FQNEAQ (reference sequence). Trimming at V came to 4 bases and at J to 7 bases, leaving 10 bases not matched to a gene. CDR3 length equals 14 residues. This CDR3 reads CASSSKTGSREQYF. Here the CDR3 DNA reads TGTGCCAGCAGCTCGAAGACAGGGTCACGAGAGCAGTACTTC. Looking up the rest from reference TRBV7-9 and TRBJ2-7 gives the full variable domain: DTGVSQNPRHKITKRGQNVTFRCDPISEHNRLYWYRQTLGQGPEFLTYFQNEAQLEKSRLLSDRFSAERPKGSFSTLEIQRTEQGDSAMYLCASSSKTGSREQYFGPGTRLTVT.

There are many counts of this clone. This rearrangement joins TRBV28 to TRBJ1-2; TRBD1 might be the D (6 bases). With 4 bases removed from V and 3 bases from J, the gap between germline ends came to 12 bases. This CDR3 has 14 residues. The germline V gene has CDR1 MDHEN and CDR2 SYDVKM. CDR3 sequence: CASSSEGGDYGYTF. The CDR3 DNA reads TGTGCCAGCAGTTCTGAGGGGGGGGACTATGGCTACACCTTC.

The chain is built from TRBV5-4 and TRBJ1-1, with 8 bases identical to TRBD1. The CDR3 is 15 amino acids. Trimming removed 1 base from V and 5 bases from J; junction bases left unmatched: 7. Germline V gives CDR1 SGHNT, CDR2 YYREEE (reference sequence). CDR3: CASSLQGARGTEAFF. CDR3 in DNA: TGTGCCAGCAGCTTGCAGGGGGCGCGAGGAACTGAAGCTTTCTTT.

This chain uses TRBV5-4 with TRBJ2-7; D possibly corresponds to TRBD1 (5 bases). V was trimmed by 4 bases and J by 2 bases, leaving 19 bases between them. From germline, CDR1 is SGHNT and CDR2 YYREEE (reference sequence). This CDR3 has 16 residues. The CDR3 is CASSPWGLTGTYEQYF. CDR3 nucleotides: TGTGCCAGCAGCCCGTGGGGCCTCACAGGAACCTACGAGCAGTACTTC. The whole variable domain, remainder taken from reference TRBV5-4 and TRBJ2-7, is ETGVTQSPTHLIKTRGQQVTLRCSSQSGHNTVSWYQQALGQGPQFIFQYYREEENGRGNFPPRFSGLQFPNYSSELNVNALELDDSALYLCASSPWGLTGTYEQYFGPGTRLTVT.

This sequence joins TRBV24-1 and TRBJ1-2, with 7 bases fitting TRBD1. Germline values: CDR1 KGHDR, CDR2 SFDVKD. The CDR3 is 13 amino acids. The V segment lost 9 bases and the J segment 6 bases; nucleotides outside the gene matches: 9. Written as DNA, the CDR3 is TGTGCCACCGGAGCCGGACAGGAGGATGGCTACACCTTC. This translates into CATGAGQEDGYTF.

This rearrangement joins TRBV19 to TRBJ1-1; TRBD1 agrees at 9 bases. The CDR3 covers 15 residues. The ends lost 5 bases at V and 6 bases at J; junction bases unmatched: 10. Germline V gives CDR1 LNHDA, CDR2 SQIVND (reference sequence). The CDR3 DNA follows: TGTGCCAGTAGTGATTTGGGGACAGGGCTACCTGAAGCTTTCTTT. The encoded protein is CASSDLGTGLPEAFF.

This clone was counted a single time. The CDR3 region has the DNA TGTGCCAGCAGCAGGGAATTGGGAGGAAATCAGCCCCAGCATTTT. Translating gives CASSRELGGNQPQHF. This chain uses TRBV6-5 with TRBJ1-5; possible D gene TRBD1, 5 bases. Germline CDR1 is MNHEY and CDR2 is SVGAGI. CDR3 length: 15 residues. Trimming left V 6 bases short and J 4 bases short, with 16 bases between.

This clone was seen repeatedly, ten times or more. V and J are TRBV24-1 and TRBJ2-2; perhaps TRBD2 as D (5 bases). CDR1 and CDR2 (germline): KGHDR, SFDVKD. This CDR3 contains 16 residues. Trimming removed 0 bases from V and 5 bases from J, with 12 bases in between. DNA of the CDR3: TGTGCCACCAGTGATTTGCGAGGGTTGGGGACCGGGGAGCTGTTTTTT. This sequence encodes CATSDLRGLGTGELFF.

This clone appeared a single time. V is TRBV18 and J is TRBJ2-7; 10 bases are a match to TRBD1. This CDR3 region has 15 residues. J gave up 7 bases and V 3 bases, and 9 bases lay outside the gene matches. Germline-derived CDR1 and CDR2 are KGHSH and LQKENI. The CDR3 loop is CASSPLGTGAGEQYF. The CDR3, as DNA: TGTGCCAGCTCACCTCTTGGGACAGGGGCTGGAGAGCAGTACTTC.